One sample yielded the 17 T cell receptor beta chains listed below, sequenced in a study of beta chain features in type 1 diabetes. Study-level findings and limits: The study found moderately but significantly shorter TCRB CDR3s in all four CD4+ subsets of Type 1 diabetes patients.

Their specific antigens are unknown. Since all of the isolated RNA was reverse transcribed, expressed TCRB transcripts were what got sequenced. Measured with immunoSEQ multiplex PCR; TCRdb has only the in-frame clones, and not every one. This sample carries 120,000 to 150,000 clones, about an eighth of them seen once, and the ten largest clones take approximately 1.3%. What was sequenced was central memory CD4+ T cells from blood. The receptors originated from a man aged 18 to 35 with type 1 diabetes.

V usage is TRBV7-9 and J usage is TRBJ2-2, with D unclear. The V end lost 1 base, the J end lost 11 bases, and 5 bases lay between the germline ends. The CDR3 has 11 residues. Germline lookup yields CDR1 SEHNR and CDR2 FQNEAQ (reference sequence). CDR3 loop: CASSLDPELFF. The CDR3 DNA reads as TGTGCCAGCAGCTTAGACCCTGAGCTGTTTTTT.

The table lists this clone with a few counts. The chain combines TRBV7-2 with TRBJ1-4; the D is unclear. This CDR3 is built from 17 residues. Germline assignment: CDR1 SGHTA and CDR2 FQGNSA. Trimming shortened V by 7 bases and J by 5 bases, and 23 bases separated the two germline ends. The CDR3 nucleotides read TGTGCCAGCACCCTCGAAATGACGGAGGGCAGGAATGAAAAACTGTTTTTT. It is translated as CASTLEMTEGRNEKLFF. Full variable domain (missing parts from reference TRBV7-2 and TRBJ1-4): GAGVSQSPSNKVTEKGKDVELRCDPISGHTALYWYRQSLGQGLEFLIYFQGNSAPDKSGLPSDRFSAERTGGSVSTLTIQRTQQEDSAVYLCASTLEMTEGRNEKLFFGSGTQLSVL.

This clone appeared a few times. The chain carries TRBV2 and TRBJ2-6; no reliable D call. V gave up 5 bases and J gave up 2 bases, with 7 bases separating them. CDR3 length equals 14 residues. Germline values: CDR1 SNHLY, CDR2 FYNNEI. CDR3 nucleotides: TGTGCCAGCAGTCGTGAGGCTGGGGCCAACGTCCTGACTTTC. Protein sequence: CASSREAGANVLTF.

The chain combines TRBV30 with TRBJ1-3, with D uncertain. Germline assignment: CDR1 GTSNPN and CDR2 SVGIG (reference sequence). CDR3 length: 12 amino acids. Trimming cost V 5 bases and J 0 bases, with 5 bases left between them. The CDR3: CAWGSSGNTIYF. The CDR3 DNA reads TGTGCCTGGGGAAGCTCTGGAAACACCATATATTTT.

The V call is TRBV27, the J call TRBJ1-1; 8 nucleotides agree with TRBD1. V lost 2 bases and J lost 3; bases outside the gene matches: 8. This CDR3 is 16 amino acids long. CDR1 is MNHEY, CDR2 SMNVEV, per germline (reference sequence). In nucleotides, the CDR3 is TGTGCCAGCAGTTTAGCGGGACAGGAGGAGTACACTGAAGCTTTCTTT. It is translated as CASSLAGQEEYTEAFF.

The chain uses TRBV9 and TRBJ1-1, with no clear D. The CDR3 length is 13 residues. V lost 4 bases and J 8 bases, leaving 15 bases between the germline ends. Per the germline V gene, CDR1 is SGDLS and CDR2 is YYNGEE. The CDR3 DNA follows: TGTGCCAGCAGCCCGGACCCGAACCCCGAAGCTTTCTTT. Amino acid sequence: CASSPDPNPEAFF.

This chain uses TRBV4-1 with TRBJ2-7, with D possibly being TRBD1 or TRBD2 (5 bases each). With 0 bases removed from V and 9 bases from J, the gap between germline ends came to 15 bases. Germline V lookup: CDR1 MGHRA, CDR2 YSYEKL. This CDR3 contains 14 residues. This CDR3 is CASSQDWDRRGQYF. The CDR3 DNA reads as TGCGCCAGCAGCCAAGATTGGGACCGTCGGGGGCAGTACTTC.

The rearrangement joins TRBV28 to TRBJ1-2; TRBD1 matches at 7 bases. Trimming cost V 4 bases and J 4 bases; bases outside gene matches: 6. There are 14 residues in the CDR3. The germline CDR1 and CDR2 sequences are MDHEN and SYDVKM. The CDR3 DNA follows: TGTGCCAGCAGTTCAAAGGCAGGGGGCTATGGCTACACCTTC. This codes for CASSSKAGGYGYTF.

There are a few counts of this clone. The rearrangement joins TRBV10-3 to TRBJ2-7; the D is unclear. Per the germline V gene, CDR1 is ENHRY and CDR2 is SYGVKD. The length of the CDR3 is 14 residues. Between the trimmed V and J ends, which lost 6 bases and 4 bases, there was a span of 16 bases. CDR3 sequence: CAIRNLGEKYEQYF. CDR3 DNA sequence: TGTGCCATCAGGAATCTAGGAGAAAAATACGAGCAGTACTTC.

This rearrangement joins TRBV7-9 to TRBJ2-1; the D gene is possibly TRBD2 (6 bases). The germline V gene has CDR1 SEHNR and CDR2 FQNEAQ (reference sequence). This CDR3 comprises 17 residues. With 6 bases removed from V and 0 bases from J, the gap between germline ends came to 18 bases. The CDR3: CASRKADGGSSYNEQFF. The CDR3 DNA follows: TGTGCCAGCAGGAAAGCGGATGGGGGGAGCTCCTACAATGAGCAGTTCTTC.

The genes are TRBV11-2 and TRBJ2-7; a weak D match, TRBD1 (5 bases). V was trimmed by 4 bases and J by 6 bases, leaving 13 bases between them. This CDR3 region has 13 residues. Germline assignment: CDR1 SGHAT and CDR2 FQNNGV. The CDR3 sequence: CASSSSRGAEQYF. The CDR3 DNA reads as TGTGCCAGCAGCTCCTCCCGTGGGGCCGAGCAGTACTTC.

The V call is TRBV6-5, the J call TRBJ1-1, with D perhaps matching TRBD1 (5 bases). The CDR3 extends over 11 amino acids. From germline, CDR1 is MNHEY and CDR2 SVGAGI. Trimming pared 7 bases from V and 6 bases from J, leaving 9 bases between. The CDR3 is CASIAGAEAFF. DNA of the CDR3: TGTGCCAGCATTGCGGGGGCTGAAGCTTTCTTT.

The CDR3 DNA sequence: TGTGCCTGGAGTGCAGGGAGATACTCCGCGAACACCGGGGAGCTGTTTTTT. Amino acid sequence: CAWSAGRYSANTGELFF. The chain employs TRBV30 and TRBJ2-2; either TRBD1 or TRBD2 may supply D (5 bases each). Trimming cost V 1 base and J 0 bases, with 15 bases left between them. Germline V gives CDR1 GTSNPN, CDR2 SVGIG (reference sequence). This CDR3 has 17 amino acids.

V is TRBV7-2 and J is TRBJ2-4; 9 bases match TRBD1. Trimming removed 5 bases from V and 1 base from J; junction bases left unmatched: 9. This CDR3 has 17 residues. CDR1 SGHTA and CDR2 FQGNSA come from the germline V gene. The CDR3 here is CASSAGTGRTAKNIQYF. DNA for the CDR3: TGTGCCAGCAGCGCCGGGACAGGGAGGACGGCCAAAAACATTCAGTACTTC.

This clone occurred a few times. This chain links TRBV6-1 with TRBJ2-7; tentatively, D is TRBD1 or TRBD2 (6 bases each). Germline CDR1 and CDR2: MNHNS and SASEGT. The V end was cut by 4 bases, the J end by 5 bases, with 18 bases between. The length of the CDR3 is 15 residues. The CDR3: CASSGTGTPGDEQYF. CDR3 coding DNA: TGTGCCAGCAGTGGTACAGGGACCCCGGGGGACGAGCAGTACTTC.

A few counts support this clone. The rearrangement joins TRBV10-3 to TRBJ2-5; D gene uncertain. CDR3 length: 13 residues. Germline V CDR1 and CDR2: ENHRY, SYGVKD. Trimming took 3 bases from V and 2 from J, leaving 7 bases between them. The CDR3 protein is CAISDRLQETQYF. CDR3 nucleotides: TGTGCCATCAGTGACAGGTTGCAAGAGACCCAGTACTTC.

The V gene is TRBV6-5, the J gene TRBJ2-3, with D tentatively TRBD1 or TRBD2 (6 bases each). CDR1 MNHEY and CDR2 SVGAGI come from the germline V gene. The CDR3 totals 14 residues. V lost 6 bases to trimming and J lost 6 bases, with 16 bases between them. The CDR3 DNA reads TGTGCCAGCAGGCAAGACAGGACTAAGGATACGCAGTATTTT. It is translated as CASRQDRTKDTQYF.